Listed below are T cell receptor beta chains from one sample, sequenced in a study of cytomegalovirus exposure and HLA in healthy donors. Using immunoSEQ multiplex PCR, the repertoire was profiled, and TCRdb retains in-frame clones only, with some absent. In the table there are about 120,000 clones, 50% to 75% of which are singletons. Sequencing input: PBMCs. These receptor sequences come from a woman in her thirties or forties in good health and CMV-seropositive. Both conserved end residues are part of each CDR3. D genes are given only for firm matches. Rows give clone size only sometimes, using once, few, many, or a class for an expanded clone.

NA TRBD1 TRBJ1-2 TRBV6-5 TGTGCCAGCAGTCTCGGGACAGGGGGCTATGGCTACACCTTC CASSLGTGGYGYTF
NA NA TRBJ1-1 TRBV27 TGTGCCAGCAGTCTCGGGAACTCCGAAGCTTTCTTT CASSLGNSEAFF
NA NA TRBJ1-2 TRBV30 TGTGCCTGGAGTGTACGTGGCAGGGGACCTTTAGGCTACACCTTC CAWSVRGRGPLGYTF
NA NA TRBJ1-1 TRBV14 TGTGCCAGCAGCCGCCCCTCTTCGACGGGGAGAGCTTTCTTT CASSRPSSTGRAFF
NA TRBD2 TRBJ2-3 TRBV7-9 TGTGCCAGCAGCTTGGGACTACCTAGCGGAGATACGCAGTATTTT CASSLGLPSGDTQYF
NA NA TRBJ1-4 TRBV5-4 TGTGCCAGCAGCACAATTGCAGGGGCGAGGCCTAATGAAAAACTGTTTTTT CASSTIAGARPNEKLFF
NA TRBD1 TRBJ2-7 TRBV10-2 TGCGCCAGCGCCGCGACAGGGAGCAACTACGAGCAGTACTTC CASAATGSNYEQYF
NA NA TRBJ1-4 TRBV6-1 TGTGCCAGCAGTGAAGGGGGAGGGACAACTAATGAAAAACTGTTTTTT CASSEGGGTTNEKLFF
NA TRBD1 TRBJ2-2 TRBV27 TGTGCCAGCAGCCCCGGGACAGGGCAGGTCGAGGAGCTGTTTTTT CASSPGTGQVEELFF
NA NA TRBJ1-5 TRBV18 TGTGCCAGCTCAACCACTTGGGAGAGTAACAATCAGCCCCAGCATTTT CASSTTWESNNQPQHF
once NA TRBJ2-3 TRBV5-4 TGTGCCAGCAGCGTGGACAGAAGCACAGATACGCAGTATTTT CASSVDRSTDTQYF
NA TRBD1 TRBJ1-3 TRBV27 TGTGCCAGCAGTCCTCGGACAGGGTTAGGAAACACCATATATTTT CASSPRTGLGNTIYF
NA NA TRBJ2-7 TRBV6-4 TGTGCCAGCAGTGAGCAGGCGCAGGACGAGCAGTACTTC CASSEQAQDEQYF
NA TRBD2 TRBJ2-1 TRBV6-6 TGTGCCAGCGTCACCGGGACTAGCGGGATTAGGCAGTTCTTC CASVTGTSGIRQFF
NA TRBD1 TRBJ1-1 TRBV10-3 TGTGCCATCAGGGGGGACAGGGGGGGAACTGAAGCTTTCTTT CAIRGDRGGTEAFF
NA NA TRBJ1-1 TRBV25-1 TGTGCCAGCAGTGAATTGCAGGGTGAAGCTTTCTTT CASSELQGEAFF
few TRBD2 TRBJ2-7 TRBV25-1 TGTGCCAGCTGGGGGGACTACGGATACGAGCAGTACTTC CASWGDYGYEQYF
NA NA TRBJ1-4 TRBV27 TGTGCCAGCAGTTTGGGAGGGTGGGAGGAAAAACTGTTTTTT CASSLGGWEEKLFF
NA TRBD2 TRBJ2-3 TRBV5-1 TGCGCCAGCAGCTTTTCCTCAGCGGGACCCAGCACAGATACGCAGTATTTT CASSFSSAGPSTDTQYF
NA NA TRBJ2-7 TRBV6-1 TGTGCCAGCAGTGAAAGGCTCGGTAGTCAGGGCCCCTACGAGCAGTACTTC CASSERLGSQGPYEQYF
NA NA TRBJ1-3 TRBV7-2 TGTGCCAGCAGCCGGACCGACAGCTCTGGAAACACCATATATTTT CASSRTDSSGNTIYF
few TRBD1 TRBJ2-7 TRBV7-9 TGTGCCAGCAGCCACGACAGGGGTTCCTACGAGCAGTACTTC CASSHDRGSYEQYF